The rows below give T cell receptor beta chains drawn from one sample of a study of blood T cell repertoires in COVID-19. The protocol was immunoSEQ multiplex PCR, while the TCRdb copy is restricted to in-frame clones and leaves out a portion. Of about 210,000 clones in the sample, about 83% are singletons; the top ten hold 2.5% to 3%. The sequenced material came from peripheral blood. The receptors were gathered from a man aged 50-59 years with active or convalescent COVID-19. Each CDR3 is given with its conserved first and last residue. A D gene is named only where the DNA matches it firmly. Clone size is shown for a subset of rows, as once, few, many or a class of expanded clone.

TRBD1 | - | TRBJ2-7 | TRBV28 | CASRVDRGLSYEQYF | TGTGCCAGCAGGGTGGACAGGGGGTTGTCCTACGAGCAGTACTTC
- | - | TRBJ1-2 | TRBV6-1 | CASSEVKWQNNYGYTF | TGTGCCAGCAGTGAAGTTAAGTGGCAGAACAACTATGGCTACACCTTC
- | few | TRBJ1-5 | TRBV2 | CASRKDSSNQPQHF | TGTGCCAGCAGGAAGGACAGTAGCAATCAGCCCCAGCATTTT
TRBD1 | - | TRBJ1-1 | TRBV27 | CASSLNPHYRGGNTEAFF | TGTGCCAGCAGCCTCAATCCCCATTACAGGGGAGGGAACACTGAAGCTTTCTTT
TRBD1 | - | TRBJ2-7 | TRBV28 | CASSAGTGGYEQYF | TGTGCCAGCAGTGCCGGGACAGGCGGGTACGAGCAGTACTTC
TRBD1 | once | TRBJ2-7 | TRBV11-2 | CASSYGQGVYEQYF | TGTGCCAGCAGCTATGGACAGGGAGTTTACGAGCAGTACTTC
- | few | TRBJ2-5 | TRBV12-5 | CASVREETQYF | TGTGCTAGTGTGCGGGAAGAGACCCAGTACTTC
- | - | TRBJ2-1 | TRBV3-1/TRBV3-2 | CASSPRVAASHEQFF | TGTGCCAGCAGCCCACGGGTAGCGGCCTCCCATGAGCAGTTCTTC
- | - | TRBJ2-1 | TRBV21-1 | CASSKVHQYNEQFF | TGTGCCAGCAGCAAAGTTCACCAGTACAATGAGCAGTTCTTC
TRBD1 | - | TRBJ1-1 | TRBV4-1 | CASSQKKDRGPEAFF | TGCGCCAGCAGCCAAAAAAAGGACAGGGGGCCTGAAGCTTTCTTT
TRBD1 | - | TRBJ1-2 | TRBV10-3 | CAISEPYDRGRGGYTF | TGTGCCATCAGTGAGCCCTACGACAGGGGGCGCGGAGGCTACACCTTC
TRBD1 | - | TRBJ1-5 | TRBV3-1/TRBV3-2 | CASSQGDRGAEPQHF | TGTGCCAGCAGCCAAGGGGACAGGGGAGCGGAGCCCCAGCATTTT
- | - | TRBJ1-6 | TRBV2 | CASSEPVYNSPLHF | TGTGCCAGCAGTGAGCCAGTTTATAATTCACCCCTCCACTTT
- | - | TRBJ1-4 | TRBV6-5 | CASSYPRTTNEKLFF | TGTGCCAGCAGTTACCCCCGGACTACTAATGAAAAACTGTTTTTT
- | once | TRBJ1-4 | TRBV6-5 | CASSGQRKEKLFF | TGTGCCAGCAGCGGACAGCGTAAGGAAAAACTGTTTTTT
- | - | TRBJ2-3 | TRBV4-1 | CASSQDTAGASTDTQYF | TGCGCCAGCAGCCAAGACACAGCGGGTGCTAGCACAGATACGCAGTATTTT
- | - | TRBJ1-2 | TRBV4-3 | CASSQALGGNYGYTF | TGCGCCAGCAGCCAGGCCCTCGGGGGTAACTATGGCTACACCTTC
- | - | TRBJ2-3 | TRBV5-6 | CASSLSGTDTQYF | TGTGCCAGCAGCTTGTCGGGCACAGATACGCAGTATTTT
- | - | TRBJ2-1 | TRBV11-2 | CASSATQQFF | TGTGCCAGCAGCGCAACACAGCAGTTCTTC
TRBD1 | few | TRBJ2-5 | TRBV2 | CASIVDRRTHQETQYF | TGTGCCAGCATCGTGGACAGGCGTACCCACCAAGAGACCCAGTACTTC
TRBD2 | - | TRBJ2-1 | TRBV7-8 | CASSLAPLLAGGQGTYNEQFF | TGTGCCAGCAGCTTAGCTCCTCTACTAGCGGGGGGCCAGGGGACCTACAATGAGCAGTTCTTC
TRBD2 | - | TRBJ2-7 | TRBV6-6 | CASSRGLAGASSYEQYF | TGTGCCAGCAGTCGCGGACTAGCGGGGGCCTCCTCCTATGAGCAGTACTTC
TRBD2 | once | TRBJ2-1 | TRBV27 | CASSLRRLAGSSYNEQFF | TGTGCCAGCAGCTTGAGGCGGCTAGCGGGAAGCTCCTACAATGAGCAGTTCTTC
TRBD1 | - | TRBJ1-3 | TRBV10-3 | CAISPGTGLGGSGNTIYF | TGTGCCATCAGCCCCGGGACAGGGTTAGGAGGGTCTGGAAACACCATATATTTT
- | - | TRBJ2-3 | TRBV5-5 | CASSPQADTQYF | TGTGCCAGCAGCCCCCAGGCGGATACGCAGTATTTT
- | - | TRBJ1-2 | TRBV7-8 | CASSRLWTQSNYGYTF | TGTGCCAGCAGCCGACTGTGGACTCAGAGTAACTATGGCTACACCTTC
- | - | TRBJ2-6 | TRBV27 | CASSLLTLAGIFSGANVLTF | TGTGCCAGCAGTTTACTAACTCTCGCAGGTATCTTCTCTGGGGCCAACGTCCTGACTTTC
- | once | TRBJ1-3 | TRBV11-2 | CASSSAAPGTGNTIYF | TGTGCCAGCAGCTCCGCGGCGCCCGGGACTGGAAACACCATATATTTT
- | few | TRBJ1-4 | TRBV28 | CASSSPSAGLGKLFF | TGTGCCAGCAGTTCCCCTTCCGCGGGGCTAGGAAAACTGTTTTTT
- | - | TRBJ1-2 | TRBV3-1/TRBV3-2 | CASSLAEERIGNGYTF | TGTGCCAGCAGCCTGGCTGAGGAGAGGATTGGAAATGGCTACACCTTC
TRBD1 | - | TRBJ2-3 | TRBV5-1 | CASSLGRTGFGDTQYF | TGCGCCAGCAGCTTGGGGCGGACAGGGTTCGGGGATACGCAGTATTTT
- | - | TRBJ1-1 | TRBV30 | CAWSVREKEAFF | TGTGCCTGGAGTGTAAGAGAGAAGGAGGCTTTCTTT
TRBD1 | - | TRBJ1-1 | TRBV28 | CASSSGDRAFEAFF | TGTGCCAGCAGTTCAGGGGACAGGGCCTTTGAAGCTTTCTTT
- | - | TRBJ2-7 | TRBV30 | CAWGRGRSDEQYF | TGTGCCTGGGGCCGTGGTCGGAGCGACGAGCAGTACTTC
- | - | TRBJ1-1 | TRBV6-1 | CASSELWAQNTEAFF | TGTGCCAGCAGTGAACTCTGGGCCCAGAACACTGAAGCTTTCTTT
- | - | TRBJ1-2 | TRBV5-1 | CASSSINGGYTF | TGCGCCAGCAGCTCCATCAACGGTGGCTACACCTTC
- | - | TRBJ1-3 | TRBV30 | CAWDLGRRSLISGNTIYF | TGTGCCTGGGACCTGGGCAGGCGCAGCCTAATCTCTGGAAACACCATATATTTT
TRBD2 | - | TRBJ2-1 | TRBV4-3 | CASSHTRRNLAGGYNEQFF | TGCGCCAGCAGCCATACCAGAAGAAATCTAGCGGGGGGGTACAATGAGCAGTTCTTC
TRBD2 | once | TRBJ2-7 | TRBV18 | CASSPQGTSGLYEQYF | TGTGCCAGCTCACCCCAAGGGACTAGCGGTTTATACGAGCAGTACTTC
- | - | TRBJ2-7 | TRBV7-7 | CASSRPGSHEQYF | TGTGCTAGCAGCCGTCCAGGGTCCCACGAGCAGTACTTC